This T cell receptor (beta chain) was sequenced in a study of coeliac disease. Whole-study findings and limits: Lamina propria and intraepithelial cell fractions may contain each other's cells.

The V end lost 4 bases, the J end lost 7 bases, and 14 bases lay between the germline ends. The CDR3 loop spans 13 amino acids. CDR1 and CDR2 from the germline V gene are GTSNPN and SVGIG (reference sequence). The data were produced by immunoSEQ multiplex PCR, yet TCRdb's version contains in-frame clones alone and is incomplete. The sample contains about 4,000 clones, 60% to 65% of which appear only once. Remarks on this clone: Its antigen is currently unknown.

V usage is TRBV30 and J usage is TRBJ2-1; possible D gene TRBD2, 7 bases. Sequencing was done on a sample of lymphocytes from the gut lamina propria. The sequence derives from a woman younger than 45 without celiac disease. In nucleotides, the CDR3 is TGTGCCTGGACGGTGGGGGGGCCGAATGAGCAGTTCTTC. Translating gives CAWTVGGPNEQFF.